These 12 T cell receptor beta chains originate from one sample sequenced in a study of T cells in Graves' hyperthyroidism and ophthalmopathy. RNA transcripts were the template for amplifying TCR beta CDR3 regions. When the TCR CDR3 underwent first-round RT-PCR, the HTBI primer set was used. From the multiplex PCR reads, TCRdb called clonotypes with MiXCR, one entry per CDR3 protein. The profile shows fewer than 900,000 distinct CDR3 sequences, roughly a sixth of them singletons. Sequences were obtained from blood. Every receptor here comes from a woman between 50 and 59 years old with Graves' hyperthyroidism that later progressed to Graves' ophthalmopathy.

The gene calls are TRBV20-1 and TRBJ2-3; TRBD2 agrees at 9 bases. The CDR3 is 16 amino acids. The J segment lost 2 bases and the V segment lost 0 bases, leaving 6 bases of the junction unmatched. Per germline, CDR1 DFQATT and CDR2 SNEGSKA (reference sequence). Here the CDR3 reads CSARDAGGGATDTQYF. The DNA of the CDR3 is TGCAGTGCTAGAGATGCTGGCGGGGGGGCCACAGATACGCAGTATTTT.

The CDR3 region has the DNA TGTGCCAGCAGCCAAGATGAAGGGGCGGGAGATACGCAGTATTTT. It specifies CASSQDEGAGDTQYF. The chain recombines TRBV14 with TRBJ2-3; D is possibly TRBD1 or TRBD2 (5 bases each). The germline V and J ends were trimmed by 0 bases and 5 bases, with 12 bases remaining between them. Looked up from germline, CDR1 is SGHDN and CDR2 is FVKESK. CDR3 size: 15 residues.

Many counts were recorded for this clonotype. V gene TRBV27 combines with J gene TRBJ2-7, with D unclear. Germline CDR1 is MNHEY and CDR2 is SMNVEV (reference sequence). The ends were cut back, 2 bases at V and 5 bases at J, with 13 bases in the middle. CDR3 length equals 14 residues. The CDR3 nucleotides read TGTGCCAGCAGTTTAAAGTTCTTCACCCACGAGCAGTACTTC. It is translated as CASSLKFFTHEQYF.

This clonotype showed up many times. V and J are TRBV2 and TRBJ2-2; D is ambiguous. V lost 4 bases to trimming and J lost 0 bases, with 6 bases between them. The CDR3 has 14 residues. The V gene's germline CDR1 is SNHLY and CDR2 FYNNEI. The CDR3 DNA reads TGTGCCAGCAGTGCTCTAGCGAACACCGGGGAGCTGTTTTTT. As protein: CASSALANTGELFF.

This clonotype showed up just a few times. The chain combines TRBV20-1 with TRBJ2-2; TRBD1 is a possible D gene (5 bases). The CDR3 sequence is 14 residues long. V lost 0 bases and J 6 bases, leaving 11 bases between the germline ends. The germline CDR1 and CDR2 sequences are DFQATT and SNEGSKA (reference sequence). In DNA form, the CDR3 reads TGCAGTGCTAGAGATCTTGGGGCGGCCGGGGAGCTGTTTTTT. Protein sequence: CSARDLGAAGELFF.

The table lists this clonotype with a few counts. This chain joins TRBV3-1 and TRBJ2-3; 13 bases agree with TRBD2. J lost 5 bases, V lost 2 bases, and 7 bases had no gene match. CDR1 and CDR2 from the germline V gene are LGHDT and YNNKEL (reference sequence). The CDR3 loop spans 17 amino acids. For the CDR3, the DNA is TGTGCCAGCAGCCAACTTACTAGCGGGGGGGCCGGAGATACGCAGTATTTT. Protein sequence: CASSQLTSGGAGDTQYF.

This clonotype occurred many times. This chain uses TRBV11-2 with TRBJ2-7; 8 nucleotides match TRBD1. The junction had 10 bases not matched to a gene; V was cut back by 4 bases and J by 2 bases. CDR3 size: 16 residues. The germline gives CDR1 SGHAT, CDR2 FQNNGV. The CDR3 sequence: CASSSIQRTGPYEQYF. DNA of the CDR3: TGTGCCAGCAGCTCCATTCAAAGGACAGGGCCCTACGAGCAGTACTTC.

For the CDR3, the DNA is TGTGCCTGGAGTGTAGTGGGGAGGGAAAAACTGTTTTTT. Translated, it gives CAWSVVGREKLFF. The chain carries TRBV30 and TRBJ1-4, with D uncertain. The V gene lost 0 bases and the J gene lost 8 bases, with 10 bases spanning the gap. The length of the CDR3 is 13 residues. CDR1 is GTSNPN and CDR2 is SVGIG in the germline V gene (reference sequence).

DNA for the CDR3: TGTGCCAGCGGACGGGCCGAGCATGGCTACACCTTC. Translating gives CASGRAEHGYTF. The chain carries TRBV5-4 and TRBJ1-2, with D hard to call. CDR3 length: 12 amino acids. V was pared by 7 bases and J by 6 bases, with 13 bases between. The germline V gene has CDR1 SGHNT and CDR2 YYREEE (reference sequence).

CDR3 DNA sequence: TGTGCCAGCAGTTACACCGGGACAGCCTATAATTCACCCCTCCACTTT. Translation gives CASSYTGTAYNSPLHF. The chain uses TRBV6-9 and TRBJ1-6; 7 bases match TRBD1. The CDR3 consists of 16 residues. Looked up from germline, CDR1 is MNHGY and CDR2 is SVAAGI. Trimming took 3 bases from V and 2 from J; bases not matched to a gene: 4.

This clonotype occurred many times. This sequence joins TRBV5-1 and TRBJ2-1; tentatively, D is TRBD2 (6 bases). The germline V and J ends were trimmed by 4 bases and 4 bases, with 12 bases remaining between them. The CDR3 extends over 14 amino acids. Germline V gene data show CDR1 as SGHRS and CDR2 as YFSETQ. As DNA, the CDR3 is TGCGCCAGCAGCACGGGGGACGGTTACAATGAGCAGTTCTTC. Amino acids: CASSTGDGYNEQFF.

This clonotype was observed at least ten times. Written as DNA, the CDR3 is TGTGCCAGCAGTTTGATGGGACAGGGTAGGTCCTACGAGCAGTACTTC. Its protein product is CASSLMGQGRSYEQYF. The chain carries TRBV12-3 or TRBV12-4 and TRBJ2-7, with 9 bases identical to TRBD1. V shed 3 bases, J shed 1 base, and the junction held 7 bases outside the gene matches. There are 16 residues in the CDR3.